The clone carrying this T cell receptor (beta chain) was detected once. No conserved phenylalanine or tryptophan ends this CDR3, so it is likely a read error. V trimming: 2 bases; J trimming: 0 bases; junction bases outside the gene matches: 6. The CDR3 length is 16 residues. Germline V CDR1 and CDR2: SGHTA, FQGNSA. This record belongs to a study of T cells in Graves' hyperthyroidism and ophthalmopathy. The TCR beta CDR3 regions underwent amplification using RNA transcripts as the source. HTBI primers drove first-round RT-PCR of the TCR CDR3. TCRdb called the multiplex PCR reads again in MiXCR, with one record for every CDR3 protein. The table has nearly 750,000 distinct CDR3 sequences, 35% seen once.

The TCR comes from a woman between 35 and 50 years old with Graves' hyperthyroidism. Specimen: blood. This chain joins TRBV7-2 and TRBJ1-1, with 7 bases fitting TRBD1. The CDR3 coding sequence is TGTGCCAGCAGCTTAACCCGCGGACAGGTGAACACTGAAGCTTTCCTT. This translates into CASSLTRGQVNTEAFL.